This T cell receptor (beta chain) was recorded in a study of T cells in Graves' hyperthyroidism and ophthalmopathy. Whole-study context: Peripheral blood specimens were obtained at initial diagnosis, prior to any treatment.

Diagnoses rested on clinical symptoms, serum thyroxine and TRAb, thyroid ultrasound and orbital computed tomography. RNA transcripts yielded amplified TCR beta CDR3 regions. First-round RT-PCR targeting the TCR CDR3 was performed with the HTBI primer set. MiXCR was run by TCRdb on the multiplex PCR reads, yielding one entry per CDR3 protein. Here the sample spans under 650,000 distinct CDR3 sequences, around 15% being singletons. Concerning this clonotype: Its antigen remains unidentified.

Germline CDR1 is SNHLY and CDR2 is FYNNEI. With 3 bases clipped from V and 8 bases from J, the junction kept 9 bases outside the gene matches. The length of the CDR3 is 15 residues. Study findings and constraints: Among clonotypes expanded in thyroid above 0.001, most were also found in blood.

The source material was blood. The chain combines TRBV2 with TRBJ2-1; 8 bases fit TRBD1. The clonotype comes from a woman in her 30s with Graves' hyperthyroidism. The CDR3 protein is CASSDGQGLMYEQFF. The CDR3 DNA sequence: TGTGCCAGCAGTGACGGACAGGGTCTTATGTATGAGCAGTTCTTC.